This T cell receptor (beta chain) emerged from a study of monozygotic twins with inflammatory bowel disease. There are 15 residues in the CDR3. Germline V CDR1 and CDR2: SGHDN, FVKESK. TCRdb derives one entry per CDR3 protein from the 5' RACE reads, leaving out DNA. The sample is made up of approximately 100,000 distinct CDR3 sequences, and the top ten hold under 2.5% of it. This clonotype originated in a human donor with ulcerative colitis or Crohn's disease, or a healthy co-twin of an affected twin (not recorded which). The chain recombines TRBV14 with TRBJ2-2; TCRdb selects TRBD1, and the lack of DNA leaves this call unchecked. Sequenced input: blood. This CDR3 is CASSQGQTRTGELFF.